This T cell receptor beta chain emerged from a study of cytomegalovirus exposure and HLA in healthy donors. Study at large: The early release's HLA-typed donors yielded tens of millions of unique TCRs. Notes on the study in general: Previously analyzed data showed that most TCR beta V segments were productive at a frequency of about 87% or about 30%. Altogether, 160 or so TCR beta chains were recorded as cytomegalovirus-associated.

Primers: 60 Vbeta forward and 13 Jbeta reverse. Profiled with immunoSEQ multiplex PCR; TCRdb holds only in-frame clones, not every one. The repertoire includes 150,000 to 200,000 clones, 79% of them detected once, and less than 2.5% sits in the top ten. To note about this clone: Its specificity is unknown.

This CDR3 is built from 15 residues. Losses at the gene ends were 2 bases for V and 4 bases for J; bases not matched to a gene: 5. Germline-derived CDR1 and CDR2 are MNHEY and SVGAGI. Each of the donors was a healthy bone marrow donor. Sequencing was done on a sample of PBMCs. The TCR originated in a woman aged 45-65 years in good health and CMV-seronegative. The chain recombines TRBV6-5 with TRBJ2-7; 10 bases agree with TRBD1. The DNA of the CDR3 is TGTGCCAGCAGTTACGGGGGGACAGGGGTGTACGAGCAGTACTTC. Translating gives CASSYGGTGVYEQYF.